There are a few counts of the clone carrying this T cell receptor (beta chain). The CDR3 runs 15 residues. Per the germline V gene, CDR1 is SGDLS and CDR2 is YYNGEE. Trimming stripped 2 bases from V and 0 bases from J, with 12 bases between. One entry per CDR3 protein results from TCRdb running MiXCR on the 5' RACE reads. The data show roughly 42,000 distinct CDR3 sequences, approximately 30% seen once. The memory fraction was CD4+CD45RO+CD25- cells. This sequence was found in a female donor with breast cancer. Sequencing used tumor-infiltrating memory CD4+ T cells sorted from the breast tumor. Described subset: memory CD4+ T cells, CD4+CD45RO+CD25-. The genes are TRBV9 and TRBJ2-7, with D tentatively TRBD1 (5 bases). The CDR3 protein is CASSVGHSSSYEQYF. In DNA form, the CDR3 reads TGTGCCAGCAGCGTTGGACATTCAAGCTCCTACGAGCAGTACTTC.